Presented here are 32 T cell receptor beta chains from one specimen sequenced in a study of Ad26.COV2.S vaccination and SARS-CoV-2 variants. Sample treatment: 15 to 20 received Ad26.COV2.S at low or high dose, single or two shots; 5 received placebo; per-sample allocation not given. Each sample was drawn 63 days after the first injection (of vaccine or placebo). Method: immunoSEQ multiplex PCR; TCRdb's copy keeps in-frame clones and lacks some. Altogether around 450,000 clones are present, approximately 90% being singletons, with the ten largest covering roughly 1.7%. The specimen was peripheral blood, collected in a trial of Ad26.COV2.S vaccine versus placebo. The receptors shown here come from a person aged 18-60 years who received the Ad26.COV2.S COVID-19 vaccine or a placebo.

With regard to this clone: This sample also contains other DNA sequences that code for the same CDR3. DNA of the CDR3: TGCGCCAGCAGCTTAGGGACAGGGGGCGGAGAGACCCAGTACTTC. It yields the protein CASSLGTGGGETQYF. The rearrangement uses TRBV5-1 and TRBJ2-5; 12 bases match TRBD1. The junction had 3 bases not matched to a gene; V was cut back by 2 bases and J by 4 bases. The CDR3 contains 15 residues. The V gene's germline CDR1 is SGHRS and CDR2 YFSETQ.

The table lists this clone with a count of one. The V and J genes are TRBV21-1 and TRBJ2-2; whether TRBD1, the table's D call, matches the DNA was not checked. TRBV21-1 is deemed a pseudogene. The CDR3 is 17 amino acids. DNA for the CDR3: TGTGCCAGCAGCAAAGCGCAAGGGGGAAGTAACGCCGGGGAGCTGTTTTTT. This encodes CASSKAQGGSNAGELFF.

This chain uses TRBV5-4 with TRBJ2-3; possible D gene TRBD2, 6 bases. Between the trimmed V and J ends, which lost 3 bases and 0 bases, there was a span of 11 bases. The length of the CDR3 is 15 residues. The germline CDR1 and CDR2 sequences are SGHNT and YYREEE (reference sequence). CDR3 bases: TGTGCCAGCAGCTCGGGGGTTACTAGCACAGATACGCAGTATTTT. Translated, it gives CASSSGVTSTDTQYF.

The chain couples TRBV19 to TRBJ1-2; 9 nucleotides line up with TRBD1. Germline lookup yields CDR1 LNHDA and CDR2 SQIVND (reference sequence). The CDR3 contains 12 residues. V lost 10 bases and J lost 13; bases outside the gene matches: 13. The CDR3 spells CATSLMGTGRTF. The CDR3 DNA sequence: TGTGCCACCAGTCTTATGGGGACAGGGCGCACCTTC.

The genes are TRBV20-1 and TRBJ2-1; 8 bases match TRBD2. This CDR3 has 17 residues. With V trimmed by 3 bases and J by 3 bases, 13 bases remained unmatched. Germline V gives CDR1 DFQATT, CDR2 SNEGSKA (reference sequence). CDR3 sequence: CSASWVGTRAFYNEQFF. CDR3 in DNA: TGCAGTGCTAGTTGGGTTGGGACTAGAGCTTTCTACAATGAGCAGTTCTTC.

The chain employs TRBV10-3 and TRBJ2-3; D remains unclear. With 0 bases removed from V and 9 bases from J, the gap between germline ends came to 4 bases. Germline V gene lookup returns CDR1 ENHRY and CDR2 SYGVKD. The CDR3 is 11 amino acids. DNA of the CDR3: TGTGCCATCAGTGAGTCCTTAACGCAGTATTTT. It yields the protein CAISESLTQYF.

The chain carries TRBV5-5 and TRBJ1-5; 7 bases are a match to TRBD1. Germline V lookup: CDR1 SGHKS, CDR2 YYEKEE (reference sequence). Germline trimming cut 1 base from V and 3 bases from J; bases unmatched to any gene: 7. This CDR3 is 16 amino acids long. The CDR3 protein is CASSLNRGEPNQPQHF. The DNA of the CDR3 is TGTGCCAGCAGCTTGAACAGGGGTGAACCCAATCAGCCCCAGCATTTT.

This clone was seen more than once but under ten times. V is TRBV9 and J is TRBJ2-2; 9 nucleotides agree with TRBD1. The germline gives CDR1 SGDLS, CDR2 YYNGEE. The V gene end was trimmed by 4 bases and the J gene end by 0 bases; junction bases not matched to a gene: 4. The CDR3 has 16 amino acids. The CDR3 nucleotides read TGTGCCAGCAGCCTCCGGACAGGGGCGAACACCGGGGAGCTGTTTTTT. Its protein is CASSLRTGANTGELFF.

In regard to this clone: Compared with germline, one end of the junction differs, possibly owing to a read error. This rearrangement joins TRBV19 to TRBJ1-2; possible D gene TRBD1, 5 bases. In germline, CDR1 is LNHDA, CDR2 SQIVND (reference sequence). The CDR3 loop spans 14 amino acids. CDR3 residues: CASSLEGPNYGYTF. The CDR3, as DNA: TGTGCCAGTAGTCTAGAGGGACCTAACTATGGCTACACCTTC.

In DNA form, the CDR3 reads TGTGCCATCAGTGGGGGGTCCACAGATACGCAGTATTTT. Amino acid sequence: CAISGGSTDTQYF. The chain uses TRBV10-3 and TRBJ2-3; either TRBD1 or TRBD2 may supply D (5 bases each). The CDR3 is 13 amino acids. Trimming pared 4 bases from V and 2 bases from J, leaving 7 bases between. Germline lookup yields CDR1 ENHRY and CDR2 SYGVKD.

This clone was recorded only once. This chain links TRBV19 with TRBJ1-5; the D gene is possibly TRBD1 (5 bases). Germline loops: CDR1 LNHDA, CDR2 SQIVND (reference sequence). This CDR3 region has 14 residues. With 8 bases removed from V and 5 bases from J, the gap between germline ends came to 16 bases. This CDR3 is CASARGTGDQPQHF. CDR3 nucleotide sequence: TGTGCCAGTGCCCGCGGGACGGGAGATCAGCCCCAGCATTTT.

This clone occurred once. J is TRBJ2-2 and V is TRBV25-1; maybe TRBD1 (5 bases). The CDR3 runs to 13 residues. Germline V lookup: CDR1 MGHDK, CDR2 SYGVNS. The ends were cut back, 8 bases at V and 1 base at J, with 8 bases in the middle. CDR3 loop: CASGTGNTGELFF. In DNA form, the CDR3 reads TGTGCCAGCGGTACAGGGAACACCGGGGAGCTGTTTTTT.

The chain joins TRBV18 to TRBJ2-3; D not resolved. Germline CDR1 and CDR2: KGHSH and LQKENI. The length of the CDR3 is 12 residues. Trimming took off 3 bases at V and 5 bases at J, with 6 bases between the two ends. The CDR3 DNA is TGTGCCAGCTCACCGGCAGAAGATACGCAGTATTTT. Protein: CASSPAEDTQYF.

The rearrangement uses TRBV30 and TRBJ2-4; weak D call: TRBD2 (6 bases). CDR1 and CDR2 from the germline V gene are GTSNPN and SVGIG (reference sequence). This CDR3 is built from 15 residues. Trimming stripped 2 bases from V and 1 base from J, with 12 bases between. For the CDR3, the DNA is TGTGCCTGGAGTAGGATACGGGGGGCCAAAAACATTCAGTACTTC. This codes for CAWSRIRGAKNIQYF.

This chain uses TRBV29-1 with TRBJ1-5; no definite D call. The CDR3 has 12 residues. Germline CDR1 and CDR2: SQVTM and ANQGSEA. Trimming pared 7 bases from V and 4 bases from J, leaving 11 bases between. The DNA of the CDR3 is TGCAGCGCCGGAGACTTTAATCAGCCCCAGCATTTT. Its protein is CSAGDFNQPQHF.

This chain links TRBV28 with TRBJ1-2; TRBD1 might be the D (6 bases). CDR1 and CDR2 (germline): MDHEN, SYDVKM. The CDR3 is 14 amino acids. Trimming removed 5 bases from V and 7 bases from J, with 17 bases in between. CDR3 nucleotide sequence: TGTGCCAGCAGTCCCCTAGCCAGGGGTCGTGGCTACACCTTC. Translating gives CASSPLARGRGYTF.

V gene TRBV19 combines with J gene TRBJ2-3; D is possibly TRBD1 (6 bases). Germline loops: CDR1 LNHDA, CDR2 SQIVND (reference sequence). V was clipped by 7 bases and J by 2 bases, with 13 bases between them. CDR3 size: 14 residues. The CDR3 spells CASTLDSFTDTQYF. The DNA of the CDR3 is TGTGCCAGTACCCTGGACAGCTTCACAGATACGCAGTATTTT.

V and J are TRBV10-3 and TRBJ1-2; D is possibly TRBD1 (5 bases). The germline V and J ends were trimmed by 3 bases and 6 bases, with 14 bases remaining between them. The CDR3 runs 14 residues. CDR1 and CDR2 from the germline V gene are ENHRY and SYGVKD. Written as DNA, the CDR3 is TGTGCCATCAGTGAACTGTACAGGTCGGATGGCTACACCTTC. It translates to CAISELYRSDGYTF.

The V call is TRBV6-5, the J call TRBJ2-1; 11 bases line up with TRBD2. The junction had 4 bases not matched to a gene; V was cut back by 0 bases and J by 6 bases. From germline, CDR1 is MNHEY and CDR2 SVGAGI. This CDR3 has 16 residues. The CDR3 DNA reads as TGTGCCAGCAGTTACTCGGCGCTAGCGGGGGGCAATGAGCAGTTCTTC. This translates into CASSYSALAGGNEQFF.

The chain couples TRBV6-1 to TRBJ1-6; D might be TRBD1 (5 bases). V lost 1 base to trimming and J lost 8 bases, with 18 bases between them. The V gene's germline CDR1 is MNHNS and CDR2 SASEGT. This CDR3 contains 17 residues. CDR3 residues: CASSEGKVTGKDSPLHF. The CDR3 DNA reads as TGTGCCAGCAGTGAAGGTAAAGTAACAGGAAAGGATTCACCCCTCCACTTT.

This chain joins TRBV6-5 and TRBJ2-2, with 7 bases identical to TRBD1. CDR1 MNHEY and CDR2 SVGAGI come from the germline V gene. This CDR3 contains 14 residues. V gave up 7 bases and J gave up 2 bases; unmatched junction bases: 4. CDR3 sequence (DNA): TGTGCCAGCAAACGACAGGGCAACACCGGGGAGCTGTTTTTT. Its protein is CASKRQGNTGELFF.

As DNA, the CDR3 is TGTGCCAGCAGCCCGGGGCTCGGACGCACAGATACGCAGTATTTT. Protein sequence: CASSPGLGRTDTQYF. The rearrangement uses TRBV7-6 and TRBJ2-3; D possibly matches TRBD1 or TRBD2 (5 bases each). The CDR3 consists of 15 residues. Germline V gives CDR1 SGHVS, CDR2 FNYEAQ. V lost 5 bases and J lost 1, with 13 bases in between.

This clone was found a few times. This rearrangement joins TRBV5-1 to TRBJ2-2; 8 nucleotides match TRBD2. This CDR3 spans 15 amino acids. CDR1 is SGHRS and CDR2 is YFSETQ in the germline V gene. The J segment lost 4 bases and the V segment lost 3 bases, leaving 5 bases of the junction unmatched. DNA of the CDR3: TGCGCCAGCAGCTATACTAGCGGACTCACCGGGGAGCTGTTTTTT. Amino acids: CASSYTSGLTGELFF.

This clone was seen more than once but under ten times. V gene TRBV7-9 combines with J gene TRBJ2-7; D may be TRBD1 (6 bases). The CDR3 runs to 15 residues. Germline V gives CDR1 SEHNR, CDR2 FQNEAQ (reference sequence). The germline V and J ends were trimmed by 1 base and 0 bases, with 10 bases remaining between them. In DNA, the CDR3 is TGTGCCAGCAGCTTAGTCAGGGGCTACTCCTACGAGCAGTACTTC. It is translated as CASSLVRGYSYEQYF.

Concerning this clone itself: One junction end does not reproduce the germline sequence, and a read error may be involved. The chain couples TRBV20-1 to TRBJ2-3; 7 bases agree with TRBD1. Germline V gives CDR1 DFQATT, CDR2 SNEGSKA (reference sequence). The CDR3 totals 11 residues. The chain's CDR3 is CSARGTVGKYF. The CDR3 coding sequence is TGCAGTGCCAGAGGGACAGTGGGAAAGTATTTT.

The V gene is TRBV7-9, the J gene TRBJ2-7, with a weak D call TRBD2 (6 bases). The V end lost 3 bases, the J end lost 6 bases, and 9 bases lay between the germline ends. This CDR3 comprises 12 residues. Germline V CDR1 and CDR2: SEHNR, FQNEAQ (reference sequence). The CDR3 bases are TGTGCCAGCAGCTTGGGACTCCGCGAGCAGTACTTC. It encodes CASSLGLREQYF.

This chain connects TRBV6-1 to TRBJ1-2, with D perhaps matching TRBD1 (6 bases). Deletions cut 3 bases from V and 8 bases from J, with 16 bases between. Per the germline V gene, CDR1 is MNHNS and CDR2 is SASEGT. This CDR3 comprises 14 residues. For the CDR3, the DNA is TGTGCCAGCAGTGATACCGGGGGCGCGCTGGGCTACACCTTC. Its translation: CASSDTGGALGYTF.

The chain couples TRBV2 to TRBJ1-1, with D tentatively TRBD1 (6 bases). The CDR3 loop spans 13 amino acids. Germline CDR1 is SNHLY and CDR2 is FYNNEI. V dropped 7 bases and J dropped 11 bases, with 20 bases sitting between them. CDR3 sequence (DNA): TGTGCCAGCATCTCAGGGGTGGGAGCTCGGGCTTTCTTT. Translating it yields CASISGVGARAFF.

The chain's CDR3 is CASGDRGKPLHF. DNA of the CDR3: TGTGCCAGCGGGGACAGGGGTAAACCCCTCCACTTT. V and J are TRBV12-3 or TRBV12-4 and TRBJ1-6; 10 nucleotides agree with TRBD1. This CDR3 is 12 amino acids long. V gave up 8 bases and J gave up 12 bases; unmatched junction bases: 4.

The V gene is TRBV6-2 or TRBV6-3, the J gene TRBJ1-2; D unresolved. The germline V gene encodes CDR1 MNHEY and CDR2 SVGEGT. Trimming left V 6 bases short and J 4 bases short, with 6 bases between. This CDR3 spans 11 amino acids. The CDR3 here is CASSSIYGYTF. The CDR3 DNA sequence: TGTGCCAGCAGCAGCATCTATGGCTACACCTTC.

V is TRBV23-1 and J is TRBJ2-3; 12 bases map to TRBD1. TRBV23-1 falls under the ORF class, with uncertain function. The CDR3 length is 16 residues. Unmatched junction bases numbered 3, after V lost 0 bases and J lost 5 bases. The CDR3 DNA reads as TGCGCCAGCAGTCAATCGCGGGACAGGGGGCAAGATACGCAGTATTTT. Translating it yields CASSQSRDRGQDTQYF.

This clone was counted between two and nine times. This sequence joins TRBV5-1 and TRBJ1-3, with D perhaps TRBD1 (6 bases). Trimming pared 7 bases from V and 8 bases from J, leaving 16 bases between. The germline V gene has CDR1 SGHRS and CDR2 YFSETQ. The CDR3 is 13 residues long. The CDR3 sequence is CASRKEGVYTIYF. The CDR3 coding sequence is TGCGCCAGCCGTAAAGAGGGGGTCTACACCATATATTTT.